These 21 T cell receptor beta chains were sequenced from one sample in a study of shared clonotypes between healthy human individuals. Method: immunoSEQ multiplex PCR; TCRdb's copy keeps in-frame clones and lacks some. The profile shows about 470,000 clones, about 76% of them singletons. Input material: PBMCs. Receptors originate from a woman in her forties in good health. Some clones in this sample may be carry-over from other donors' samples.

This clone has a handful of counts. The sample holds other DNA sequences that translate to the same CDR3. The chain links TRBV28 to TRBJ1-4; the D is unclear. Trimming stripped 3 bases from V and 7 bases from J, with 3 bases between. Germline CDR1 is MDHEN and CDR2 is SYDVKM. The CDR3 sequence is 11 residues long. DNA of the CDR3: TGTGCCAGCAGTTTTGGTGAAAAACTGTTTTTT. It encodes CASSFGEKLFF.

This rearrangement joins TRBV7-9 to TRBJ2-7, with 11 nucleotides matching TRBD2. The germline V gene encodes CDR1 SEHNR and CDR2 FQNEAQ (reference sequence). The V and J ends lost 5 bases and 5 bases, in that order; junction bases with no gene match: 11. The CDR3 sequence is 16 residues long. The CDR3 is CASSPTSSGRGNEQYF. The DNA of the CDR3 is TGTGCCAGCAGCCCAACCAGTAGCGGGAGGGGAAACGAGCAGTACTTC.

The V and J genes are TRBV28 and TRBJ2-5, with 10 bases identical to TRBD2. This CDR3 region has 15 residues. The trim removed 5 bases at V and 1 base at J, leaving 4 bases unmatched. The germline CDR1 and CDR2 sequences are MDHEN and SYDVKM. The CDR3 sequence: CASSQAGGGQETQYF. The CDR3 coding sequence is TGTGCCAGCAGTCAAGCGGGAGGGGGCCAAGAGACCCAGTACTTC.

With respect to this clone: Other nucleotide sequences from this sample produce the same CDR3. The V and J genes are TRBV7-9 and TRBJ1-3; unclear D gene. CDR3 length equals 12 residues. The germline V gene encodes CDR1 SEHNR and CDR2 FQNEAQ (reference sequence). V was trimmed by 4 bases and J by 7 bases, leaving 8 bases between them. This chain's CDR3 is CASSSLGNTIYF. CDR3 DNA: TGTGCCAGCAGCTCCTTGGGGAACACCATATATTTT.

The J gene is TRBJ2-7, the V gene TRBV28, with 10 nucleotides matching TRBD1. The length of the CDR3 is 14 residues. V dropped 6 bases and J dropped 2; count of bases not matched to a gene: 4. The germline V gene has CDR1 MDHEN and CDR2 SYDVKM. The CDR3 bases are TGTGCCAGCAGGGGGACAGGGGACGCCTACGAGCAGTACTTC. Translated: CASRGTGDAYEQYF.

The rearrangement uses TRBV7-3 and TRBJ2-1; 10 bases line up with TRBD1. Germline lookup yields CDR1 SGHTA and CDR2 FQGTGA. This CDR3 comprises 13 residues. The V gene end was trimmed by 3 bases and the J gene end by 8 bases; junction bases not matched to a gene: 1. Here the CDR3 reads CASSLDRGDEQFF. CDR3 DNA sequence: TGTGCCAGCAGCTTGGACAGGGGGGATGAGCAGTTCTTC.

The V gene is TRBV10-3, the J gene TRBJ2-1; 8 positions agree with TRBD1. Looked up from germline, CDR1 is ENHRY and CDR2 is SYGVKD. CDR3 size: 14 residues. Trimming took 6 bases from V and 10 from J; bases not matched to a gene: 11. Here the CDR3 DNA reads TGTGCCATCAGCAAGCCCCAGGGGGCAGACGAGCAGTTCTTC. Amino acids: CAISKPQGADEQFF.

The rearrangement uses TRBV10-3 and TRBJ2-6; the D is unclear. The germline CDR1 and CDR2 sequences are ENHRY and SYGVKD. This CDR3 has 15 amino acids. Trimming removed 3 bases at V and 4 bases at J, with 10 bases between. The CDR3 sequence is CAISEGPGGANVLTF. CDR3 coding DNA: TGTGCCATCAGTGAAGGGCCCGGAGGGGCCAACGTCCTGACTTTC.

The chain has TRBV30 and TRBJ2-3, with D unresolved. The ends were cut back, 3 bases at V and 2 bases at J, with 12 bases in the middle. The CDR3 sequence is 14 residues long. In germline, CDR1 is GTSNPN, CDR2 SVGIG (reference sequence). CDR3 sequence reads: CAWRGGVDTDTQYF. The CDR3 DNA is TGTGCCTGGAGGGGCGGAGTCGACACAGATACGCAGTATTTT.

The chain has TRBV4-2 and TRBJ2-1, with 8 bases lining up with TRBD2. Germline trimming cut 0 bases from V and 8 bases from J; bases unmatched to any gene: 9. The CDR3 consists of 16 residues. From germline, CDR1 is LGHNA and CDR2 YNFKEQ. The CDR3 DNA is TGTGCCAGCAGCCAAGAATCGAGCGGGAGTCTCGATGAGCAGTTCTTC. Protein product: CASSQESSGSLDEQFF.

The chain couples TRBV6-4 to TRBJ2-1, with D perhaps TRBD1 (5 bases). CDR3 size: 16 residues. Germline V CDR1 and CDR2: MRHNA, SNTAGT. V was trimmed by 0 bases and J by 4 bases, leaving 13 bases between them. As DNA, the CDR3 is TGTGCCAGCAGTGACTCTTTTAACAGGAGATACAATGAGCAGTTCTTC. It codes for CASSDSFNRRYNEQFF.

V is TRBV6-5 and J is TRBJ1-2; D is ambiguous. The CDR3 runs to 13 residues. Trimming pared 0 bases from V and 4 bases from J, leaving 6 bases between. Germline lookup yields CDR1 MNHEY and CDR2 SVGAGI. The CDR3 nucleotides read TGTGCCAGCAGTTACTCCCTGGGCTATGGCTACACCTTC. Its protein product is CASSYSLGYGYTF.

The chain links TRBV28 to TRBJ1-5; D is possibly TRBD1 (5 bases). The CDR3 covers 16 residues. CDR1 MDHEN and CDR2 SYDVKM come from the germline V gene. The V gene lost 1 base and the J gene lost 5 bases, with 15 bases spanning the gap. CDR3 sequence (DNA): TGTGCCAGCAGTTTATCCCGCAGGGCGGGGTATCAGCCCCAGCATTTT. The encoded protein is CASSLSRRAGYQPQHF.

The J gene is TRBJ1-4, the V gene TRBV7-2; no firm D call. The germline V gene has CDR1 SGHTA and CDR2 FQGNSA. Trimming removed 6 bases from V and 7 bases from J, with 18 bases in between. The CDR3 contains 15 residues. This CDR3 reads CASSPRWGVGEKLFF. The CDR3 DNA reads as TGTGCCAGCAGTCCGAGGTGGGGAGTCGGTGAAAAACTGTTTTTT.

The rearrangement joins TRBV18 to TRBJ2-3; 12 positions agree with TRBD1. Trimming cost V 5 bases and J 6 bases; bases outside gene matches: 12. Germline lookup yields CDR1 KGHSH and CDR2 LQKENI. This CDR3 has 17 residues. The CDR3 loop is CASSAGQGASGMDTQYF. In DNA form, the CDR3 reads TGTGCCAGCTCAGCGGGACAGGGGGCGAGTGGGATGGATACGCAGTATTTT.

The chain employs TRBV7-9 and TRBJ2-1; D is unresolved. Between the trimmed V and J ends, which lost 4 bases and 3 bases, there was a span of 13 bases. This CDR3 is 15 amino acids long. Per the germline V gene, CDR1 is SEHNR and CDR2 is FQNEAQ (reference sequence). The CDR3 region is CASSSISTDYNEQFF. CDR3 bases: TGTGCCAGCAGCTCCATTAGTACAGACTACAATGAGCAGTTCTTC.

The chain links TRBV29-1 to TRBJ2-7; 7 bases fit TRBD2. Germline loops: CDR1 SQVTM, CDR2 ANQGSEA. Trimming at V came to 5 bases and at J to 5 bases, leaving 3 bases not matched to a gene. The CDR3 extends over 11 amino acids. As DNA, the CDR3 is TGCAGCGTTACTAGCGCCCACGAGCAGTACTTC. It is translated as CSVTSAHEQYF.

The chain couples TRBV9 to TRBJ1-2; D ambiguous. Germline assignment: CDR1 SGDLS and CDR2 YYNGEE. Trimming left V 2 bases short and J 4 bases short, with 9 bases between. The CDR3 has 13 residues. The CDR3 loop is CASSVSHSYGYTF. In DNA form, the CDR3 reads TGTGCCAGCAGCGTGTCCCATAGCTATGGCTACACCTTC.

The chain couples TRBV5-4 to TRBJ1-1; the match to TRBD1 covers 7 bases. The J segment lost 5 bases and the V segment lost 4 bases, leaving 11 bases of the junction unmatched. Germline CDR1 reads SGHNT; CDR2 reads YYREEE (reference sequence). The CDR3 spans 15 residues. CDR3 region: CASSLNTGVGTEAFF. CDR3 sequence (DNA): TGTGCCAGCAGCCTTAACACAGGGGTTGGGACTGAAGCTTTCTTT. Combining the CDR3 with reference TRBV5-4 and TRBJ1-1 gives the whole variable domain ETGVTQSPTHLIKTRGQQVTLRCSSQSGHNTVSWYQQALGQGPQFIFQYYREEENGRGNFPPRFSGLQFPNYSSELNVNALELDDSALYLCASSLNTGVGTEAFFGQGTRLTVV.

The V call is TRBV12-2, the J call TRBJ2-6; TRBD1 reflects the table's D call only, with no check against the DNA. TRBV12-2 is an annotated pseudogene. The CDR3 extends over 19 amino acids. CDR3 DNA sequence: TGTGCAAGTCGCACCCACGAGCAGGTACGATACTCTGGGGCCAACGTCCTGACTTTC. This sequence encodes CASRTHEQVRYSGANVLTF.

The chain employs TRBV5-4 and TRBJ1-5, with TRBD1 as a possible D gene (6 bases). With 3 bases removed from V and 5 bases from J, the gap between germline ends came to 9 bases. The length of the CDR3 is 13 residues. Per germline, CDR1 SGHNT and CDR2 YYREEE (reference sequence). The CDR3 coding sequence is TGTGCCAGCAGCTCAGGGGTTCATCAGCCCCAGCATTTT. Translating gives CASSSGVHQPQHF.